The rows below give T cell receptor beta chains drawn from one sample of a study of patients and donors after allogeneic stem cell transplantation. Via MiXCR, TCRdb re-called the RT-PCR reads, giving one row per CDR3 protein. The data hold 390,000 or so distinct CDR3 sequences, with 15% to 20% observed a single time. The sequencing input was blood, either unsorted or a sorted T cell fraction (not recorded which). All receptors come from a human donor who was either an allogeneic HSCT recipient or a stem cell or donor lymphocyte infusion donor (not recorded which). It is not recorded whose cells these are; they may come from a transplant donor. CDR3s include the opening cysteine and the closing phenylalanine or tryptophan. A D gene is named only where the DNA matches it firmly. The size field is filled for only some rows; it gives once, few, many or a size class.

TRBV4-2	-	-	TRBJ1-3	TGTGCCAGCAGCCTGAGGGAAAGCCTGGGAAACACCATATATTTT	CASSLRESLGNTIYF
TRBV10-3	few	-	TRBJ1-1	TGTGCCATCAGTGTGGAACCGAACACTGAAGCTTTCTTT	CAISVEPNTEAFF
TRBV3-1	-	TRBD2	TRBJ2-1	TGTGCCAGCAGGAGACTAGCGGGAGCCAATGAGCAGTTCTTC	CASRRLAGANEQFF
TRBV5-5	few	-	TRBJ1-5	TGTGCCAGCAGCCGCCTTAGACCCCTCCATTTT	CASSRLRPLHF
TRBV5-6	few	-	TRBJ2-3	TGTGCCAGCAGCTTGGTAGAAAAAACGGATACGCAGTATTTT	CASSLVEKTDTQYF
TRBV19	-	-	TRBJ2-2	TGTGCCAGTAGTATAGTCAGGGCGAACACCGGGGAGCTGTTTTTT	CASSIVRANTGELFF
TRBV9	-	TRBD2	TRBJ2-3	TGTGCCAGCAGCTTCGGGACTAGCGGCCCAGATACGCAGTATTTT	CASSFGTSGPDTQYF
TRBV5-4	-	TRBD1	TRBJ2-7	TGTGCCAGCAGCTCGGTACAGGGGCTCGAGCAGTACTTC	CASSSVQGLEQYF
TRBV12-3/TRBV12-4	many	TRBD1	TRBJ2-7	TGTGCCAGCAGTTTATACAGGGGGAACGAGCAGTACTTC	CASSLYRGNEQYF
TRBV3-1	-	-	TRBJ2-7	TGTGCCAGCAGCCAAGAGGCGCCCTACGAGCAGTACTTC	CASSQEAPYEQYF
TRBV3-1	-	-	TRBJ2-1	TGTGCCAGCAGCCAAGACGCGGGTGAGCAGTTCTTC	CASSQDAGEQFF
TRBV27	few	-	TRBJ1-1	TGTGCCAGCACCGCGGTCGGGTGGGACACTGAAGCTTTCTTT	CASTAVGWDTEAFF
TRBV6-5	-	-	TRBJ2-2	TGTGCCAGCAGTTACTCGACGGGGTCCGGGGAGCTGTTTTTT	CASSYSTGSGELFF
TRBV20-1	few	TRBD1	TRBJ1-2	TGCAGTGCTAGTATGCCAAGGACAGGGGATTATGGCTACACCTTC	CSASMPRTGDYGYTF
TRBV12-3/TRBV12-4	few	TRBD2	TRBJ2-1	TGTGCCAGCAGTATAACTAGCGGGGGGGCCAATGAGCAGTTCTTC	CASSITSGGANEQFF
TRBV24-1	-	-	TRBJ1-1	TGTGCCACCAGTGACTCCCCCTCGGGACGCGCTTTCTTT	CATSDSPSGRAFF
TRBV14	few	-	TRBJ2-7	TGTGCCAGCAGCCCAATCTCAGCCAATCGGGACGAGCAGTACTTC	CASSPISANRDEQYF
TRBV7-9	few	-	TRBJ2-7	TGTGCCAGCAGCTTAGTGAGCCCCGAGCAGTACTTC	CASSLVSPEQYF